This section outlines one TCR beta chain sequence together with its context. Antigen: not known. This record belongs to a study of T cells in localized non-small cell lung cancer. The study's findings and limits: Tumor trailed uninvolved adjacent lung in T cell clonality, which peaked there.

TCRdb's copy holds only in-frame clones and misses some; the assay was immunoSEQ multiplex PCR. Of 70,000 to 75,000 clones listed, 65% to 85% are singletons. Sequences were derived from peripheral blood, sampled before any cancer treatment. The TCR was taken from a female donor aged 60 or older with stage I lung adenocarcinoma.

DNA of the CDR3: TGTGCCAGTAGTTCAGCCGGGACTAGCGGATACAATGAGCAGTTCTTC. Protein product: CASSSAGTSGYNEQFF. The chain is built from TRBV19 and TRBJ2-1, with 11 bases that match TRBD2. CDR3 length: 16 amino acids. Trimming at V came to 5 bases and at J to 4 bases, leaving 7 bases not matched to a gene. Germline-derived CDR1 and CDR2 are LNHDA and SQIVND (reference sequence).